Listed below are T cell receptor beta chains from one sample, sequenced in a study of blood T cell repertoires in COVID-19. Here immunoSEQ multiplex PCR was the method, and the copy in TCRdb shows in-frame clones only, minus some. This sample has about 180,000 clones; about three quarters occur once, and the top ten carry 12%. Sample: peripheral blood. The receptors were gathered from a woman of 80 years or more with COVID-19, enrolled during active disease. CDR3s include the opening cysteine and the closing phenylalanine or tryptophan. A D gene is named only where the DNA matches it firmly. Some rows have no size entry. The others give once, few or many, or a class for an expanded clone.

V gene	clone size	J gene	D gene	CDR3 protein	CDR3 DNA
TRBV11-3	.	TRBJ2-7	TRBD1	CASSLVGTGGEQYF	TGTGCCAGCAGCTTAGTAGGGACAGGGGGCGAGCAGTACTTC
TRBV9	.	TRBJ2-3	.	CASSAPPGTDTQYF	TGTGCCAGCAGCGCCCCGCCGGGCACAGATACGCAGTATTTT
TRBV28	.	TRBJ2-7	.	CATKAGTSTYEQYF	TGTGCCACCAAAGCCGGGACAAGTACCTACGAGCAGTACTTC
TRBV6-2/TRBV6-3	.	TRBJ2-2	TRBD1	CASSWDRQGARTGELFF	TGTGCCAGCAGTTGGGACCGACAGGGGGCGCGTACCGGGGAGCTGTTTTTT
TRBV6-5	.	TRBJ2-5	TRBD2	CASRPQLAGKETQYF	TGTGCCAGCAGACCGCAACTAGCGGGGAAAGAGACCCAGTACTTC
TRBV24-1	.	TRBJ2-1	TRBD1	CATSDSRDRVYNEQFF	TGTGCCACCAGTGATTCCCGGGACAGGGTCTACAATGAGCAGTTCTTC
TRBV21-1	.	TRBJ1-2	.	CASSQNRGRASALYGYTF	TGTGCCAGCAGCCAAAACAGGGGGCGGGCATCGGCCCTCTATGGCTACACCTTC
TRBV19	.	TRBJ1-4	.	CASSIDRDEKLFF	TGTGCCAGTAGTATAGATCGAGATGAAAAACTGTTTTTT
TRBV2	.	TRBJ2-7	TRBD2	CASSRGDYSLYEQYF	TGTGCCAGCAGCAGAGGGGACTATTCACTCTACGAGCAGTACTTC
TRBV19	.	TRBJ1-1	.	CASSSPGLNTEAFF	TGTGCCAGTAGTTCCCCAGGGCTGAACACTGAAGCTTTCTTT
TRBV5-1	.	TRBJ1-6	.	CASSSVGGSSPLHF	TGCGCCAGCAGCTCCGTAGGAGGGAGTTCACCCCTCCACTTT
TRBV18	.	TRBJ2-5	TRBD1	CASSPRTGDQETQYF	TGTGCCAGCTCACCACGGACAGGCGATCAAGAGACCCAGTACTTC
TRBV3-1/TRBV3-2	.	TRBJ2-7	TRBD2	CASSPRGAYEQYF	TGTGCCAGCAGCCCGCGGGGGGCCTACGAGCAGTACTTC
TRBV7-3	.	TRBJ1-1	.	CASSLSGGGTEAFF	TGTGCCAGCAGCCTCTCGGGAGGGGGAACTGAAGCTTTCTTT
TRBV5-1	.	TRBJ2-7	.	CASSLGQDYEQYF	TGCGCCAGCAGCTTGGGTCAGGACTACGAGCAGTACTTC
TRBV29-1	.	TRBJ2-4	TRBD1	CSGLQGYIQYF	TGCAGCGGCCTACAGGGGTACATTCAGTACTTC
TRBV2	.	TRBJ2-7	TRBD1	CASSAPGQGDYEQYF	TGTGCCAGCAGTGCCCCGGGACAGGGGGACTACGAGCAGTACTTC
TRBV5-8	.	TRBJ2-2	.	CASSFPPSKGTGELFF	TGTGCCAGCAGCTTTCCCCCTAGCAAAGGCACCGGGGAGCTGTTTTTT
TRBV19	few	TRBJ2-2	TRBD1	CASSLYPGTVNTGELFF	TGTGCCAGTAGTCTCTACCCCGGGACAGTGAACACCGGGGAGCTGTTTTTT
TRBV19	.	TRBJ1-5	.	CASSSDRPYSNQPQHF	TGTGCCAGTAGCTCCGACAGGCCTTATAGCAATCAGCCCCAGCATTTT
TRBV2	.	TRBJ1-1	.	CASSPEGGTEAFF	TGTGCCAGCAGTCCCGAAGGGGGCACTGAAGCTTTCTTT
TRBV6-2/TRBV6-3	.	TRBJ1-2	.	CASSPQGPSLMKGYTF	TGTGCCAGCAGCCCTCAGGGGCCCTCCCTCATGAAGGGCTACACCTTC
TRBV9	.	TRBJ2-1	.	CASSFIPTAGLTEDEQFF	TGTGCCAGCAGCTTTATACCAACGGCCGGCCTCACCGAGGATGAGCAGTTCTTC
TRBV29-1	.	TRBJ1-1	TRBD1	CSVLGQGVTEAFF	TGCAGCGTTCTTGGACAGGGGGTGACTGAAGCTTTCTTT
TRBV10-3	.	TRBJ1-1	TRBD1	CAISRDSDYTEAFF	TGTGCCATCAGCCGGGACAGCGACTACACTGAAGCTTTCTTT
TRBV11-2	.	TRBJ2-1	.	CASSRVNRDNEQFF	TGTGCCAGCAGCAGAGTGAACAGGGACAATGAGCAGTTCTTC
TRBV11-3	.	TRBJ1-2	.	CASSLTPEDYGYTF	TGTGCCAGCAGCCTCACACCAGAGGACTATGGCTACACCTTC
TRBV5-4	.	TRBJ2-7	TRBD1	CASSFLQGAPEQYF	TGTGCCAGCAGCTTTCTACAGGGGGCGCCGGAGCAGTACTTC
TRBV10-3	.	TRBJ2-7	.	CAIRGTSYEQYF	TGTGCCATCAGGGGGACATCCTACGAGCAGTACTTC
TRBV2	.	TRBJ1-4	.	CARGGGGGTNEKLFF	TGTGCCAGAGGCGGGGGGGGAGGAACTAATGAAAAACTGTTTTTT
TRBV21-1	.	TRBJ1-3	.	CASSKRVTGPEGTIYF	TGTGCCAGCAGCAAAAGAGTGACAGGGCCGGAGGGCACCATATATTTT
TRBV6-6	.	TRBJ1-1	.	CASSYSQNTEAFF	TGTGCCAGCAGTTACTCCCAGAACACTGAAGCTTTCTTT
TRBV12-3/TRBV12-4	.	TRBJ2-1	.	CASSFRGYNEQFF	TGTGCCAGCAGTTTCCGCGGCTACAATGAGCAGTTCTTC
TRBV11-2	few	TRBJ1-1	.	CASSPLSRVNTEAFF	TGTGCCAGCAGCCCGTTGTCCCGGGTTAACACTGAAGCTTTCTTT
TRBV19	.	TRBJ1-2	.	CASSIQAGNYGYTF	TGTGCCAGTAGTATACAGGCAGGGAACTATGGCTACACCTTC
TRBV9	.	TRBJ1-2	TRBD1	CASSAGTGEDYGYTF	TGTGCCAGCAGCGCTGGGACAGGGGAGGACTATGGCTACACCTTC
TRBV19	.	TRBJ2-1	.	CASSIDSGKRRHNEQFF	TGTGCCAGTAGTATAGATTCGGGAAAGCGGAGACACAATGAGCAGTTCTTC
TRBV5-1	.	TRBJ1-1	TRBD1	CASSEQGENTEAFF	TGCGCCAGCAGCGAACAGGGGGAGAACACTGAAGCTTTCTTT
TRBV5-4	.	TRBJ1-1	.	CASSPGWDTEAFF	TGTGCCAGCAGCCCGGGGTGGGACACTGAAGCTTTCTTT
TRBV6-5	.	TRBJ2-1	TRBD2	CASSYEVAGWDEQFF	TGTGCCAGCAGTTACGAGGTAGCGGGATGGGATGAGCAGTTCTTC